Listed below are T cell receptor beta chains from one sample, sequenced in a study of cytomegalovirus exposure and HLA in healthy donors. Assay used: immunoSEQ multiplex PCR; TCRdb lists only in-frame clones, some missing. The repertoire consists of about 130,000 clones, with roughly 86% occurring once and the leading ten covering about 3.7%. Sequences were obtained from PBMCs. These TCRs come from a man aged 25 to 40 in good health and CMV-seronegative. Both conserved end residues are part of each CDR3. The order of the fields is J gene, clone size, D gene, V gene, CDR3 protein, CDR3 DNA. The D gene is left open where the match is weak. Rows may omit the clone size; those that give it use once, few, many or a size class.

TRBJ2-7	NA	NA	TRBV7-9	CASSLAGTLYEQYF	TGTGCCAGCAGCTTAGCGGGGACACTCTACGAGCAGTACTTC
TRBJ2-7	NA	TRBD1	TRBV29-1	CSVAAGGKSTYEQYF	TGCAGCGTTGCCGCAGGGGGCAAATCTACCTACGAGCAGTACTTC
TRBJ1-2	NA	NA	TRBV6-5	CASSSGGRLYGYTF	TGTGCCAGCTCCTCCGGGGGGCGGTTATATGGCTACACCTTC
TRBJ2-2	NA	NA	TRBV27	CASSLVQGLRRPGELFF	TGTGCCAGCAGTTTAGTCCAGGGCCTAAGGCGTCCCGGGGAGCTGTTTTTT
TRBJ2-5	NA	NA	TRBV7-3	CASSSRPGHTPQETQYF	TGTGCCAGCAGCTCGCGCCCGGGACACACACCTCAAGAGACCCAGTACTTC
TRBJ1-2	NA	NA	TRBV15	CATSRGGSGGYTF	TGTGCCACCAGCAGAGGAGGTAGCGGAGGCTACACCTTC
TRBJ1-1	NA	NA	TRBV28	CASWEGGGTEAFF	TGTGCCAGCTGGGAGGGTGGGGGAACTGAAGCTTTCTTT
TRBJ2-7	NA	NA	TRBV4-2	CASSQEQGGSYEQYF	TGTGCCAGCAGCCAAGAGCAGGGAGGATCCTACGAGCAGTACTTC
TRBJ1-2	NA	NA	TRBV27	CASSFGISSGYTF	TGTGCCAGCAGTTTCGGGATCAGCTCTGGCTACACCTTC
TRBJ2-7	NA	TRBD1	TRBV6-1	CAHAGTGSHEQYF	TGTGCCCACGCCGGGACAGGGTCGCACGAGCAGTACTTC
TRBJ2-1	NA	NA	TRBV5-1	CASSLARSSYNEQFF	TGCGCCAGCAGCTTGGCACGGAGCTCCTACAATGAGCAGTTCTTC
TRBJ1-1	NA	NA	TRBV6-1	CASKQQLNTEAFF	TGTGCCAGCAAGCAACAGCTGAACACTGAAGCTTTCTTT
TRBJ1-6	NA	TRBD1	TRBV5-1	CASRRDRGYSPLHF	TGCGCCAGCAGACGGGACAGGGGATATTCACCCCTCCACTTT
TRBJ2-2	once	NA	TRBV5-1	CATRTETNTGELFF	TGCGCCACCAGGACAGAGACCAACACCGGGGAGCTGTTTTTT
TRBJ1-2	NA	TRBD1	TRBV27	CASSWGTGAYGYTF	TGTGCCAGCAGTTGGGGGACAGGAGCCTATGGCTACACCTTC
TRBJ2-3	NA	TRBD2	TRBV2	CASRLAGVLTDTQYF	TGTGCCAGCAGACTAGCGGGGGTCCTCACAGATACGCAGTATTTT